This TCR beta chain was recorded in a study of T cell changes during pregnancy in multiple sclerosis (dated by TCRdb to between 2018 and 2021). For the wider study: The study looked at changes in the T cell repertoire across pregnancy in women with multiple sclerosis.

The cysteine opens and the phenylalanine closes a CDR3 of 16 amino acids. Only CDR3 DNA is held: 48 bases, read in frame from base 1. Ends trimmed: V by 3 bases, J by 8 bases; bases unmatched to a gene: 13. The germline V gene sets CDR1 to SGHDT and CDR2 to YYEEEE. About this clone: No cognate antigen has been identified for it. Base quality data are lacking; no much larger clone is found one base away.

Library generation was performed with the immunoSEQ multiplex PCR assay. As stored in TCRdb, this immuneACCESS dataset retains in-frame rearrangements with V and J assigned. A fraction of the clones does not appear; measured against another copy, unresolved V genes explain less than half of the discrepancy, and the remainder lacks a known reason. This sample gives 60,000 or so clones in total; 90% to 95% of them show up just once. The top ten hold just over 0.85% of the sample. The sequence links TRBV5-6 to TRBJ1-4; 7 central nucleotides agree with TRBD1. The sequencing here drew on peripheral blood, taken before pregnancy. The clonotype was recovered from a female donor with multiple sclerosis, enrolled in a pregnancy study. The encoded CDR3 is CASSSEVAPGGEKLFF. The DNA reads as follows: TGTGCCAGCAGCTCTGAGGTGGCGCCAGGGGGAGAAAAACTGTTTTTT. Supplemented by the reference TRBV5-6 and TRBJ1-4 proteins around the CDR3, the complete variable domain is DAGVTQSPTHLIKTRGQQVTLRCSPKSGHDTVSWYQQALGQGPQFIFQYYEEEERQRGNFPDRFSGHQFPNYSSELNVNALLLGDSALYLCASSSEVAPGGEKLFFGSGTQLSVL.